The present T cell receptor beta chain was sequenced within a study of blood T cells in healthy people across ages. Study-wide results and caveats: Nothing was known about donor CMV status, and this possibly confounded expanded clonotype changes.

This clonotype was detected a few times. The target antigen is unknown. Using a J-beta primer mix together with a sample-barcoded 5' primer, a second PCR was run for about 7 to 12 cycles. Per-sample output comprised a minimum of 2.5 million paired-end reads containing CDR3. MiXCR, run by TCRdb on the 5' RACE reads, gives a single entry per CDR3 protein. Of fewer than 2,000,000 distinct CDR3 sequences in the sample, about 39% were seen once. The study recruited healthy Caucasian donors from Russia who were aged roughly 6 to 95. Isolating PBMCs gave at least 6.5 million of these cells per sample. Trimming removed 0 bases from V and 1 base from J, with 9 bases in between. Germline V lookup: CDR1 MNHEY, CDR2 SVGAGI. The CDR3 totals 15 residues.

Sequenced input: blood. The chain uses TRBV6-5 and TRBJ1-2; D ambiguous. This TCR came from a human donor in good health. Here the CDR3 reads CASSYSVGINYGYTF. CDR3 DNA: TGTGCCAGCAGTTACTCCGTGGGGATTAACTATGGCTACACCTTC.